This T cell receptor (beta chain) was identified during a study of T cell responses to AZD1222 COVID-19 vaccine. This clone was recorded only once. The repertoire was sequenced with immunoSEQ multiplex PCR; TCRdb's copy has only in-frame clones and lacks some. The table shows more than 95,000 clones, with nearly 95% occurring only once. The germline CDR1 and CDR2 sequences are LNHDA and SQIVND (reference sequence). The CDR3 length is 17 residues. V trimming: 4 bases; J trimming: 5 bases; junction bases outside the gene matches: 12. The TCR comes from an adult in good health. Sequences were derived from peripheral blood, sampled on day 0 of AZD1222 vaccination. The chain carries TRBV19 and TRBJ2-1, with 9 nucleotides matching TRBD1. CDR3 loop: CASSTVAGTGNDNEQFF. Written as DNA, the CDR3 is TGTGCCAGTAGTACAGTTGCCGGGACAGGGAACGACAATGAGCAGTTCTTC.